This T cell receptor beta chain is drawn from a study of cytomegalovirus exposure and HLA in healthy donors. This CDR3 contains 16 residues. Germline lookup yields CDR1 LNHNV and CDR2 YYDKDF (reference sequence). V lost 0 bases and J 4 bases, leaving 14 bases between the germline ends. General study findings and limits: In all likelihood, a cluster of highly shared sequence variants was a sequencing artifact. Trimming of TCR beta V- and J-genes showed a link, identified in a later analysis, to a missense DCLRE1C variant. Further analysis was carried out later, and it showed several of the most significant clusters appearing linked to common viral pathogens.

Concerning this clone itself: Antigen specificity is unknown.

Amplification used 60 Vbeta primers and 13 Jbeta primers. TCRdb's table, derived via immunoSEQ multiplex PCR, lists solely in-frame clones and lacks some. The sample lists about 100,000 clones, around 76% occurring once. The TCR comes from a woman aged 50 to 65 in good health and CMV-seropositive. The specimen sequenced was PBMCs. The genes are TRBV15 and TRBJ2-3; D is undetermined. This CDR3 reads CATSRDLARMADTQYF. CDR3 DNA: TGTGCCACCAGCAGAGATTTGGCTAGAATGGCAGATACGCAGTATTTT.